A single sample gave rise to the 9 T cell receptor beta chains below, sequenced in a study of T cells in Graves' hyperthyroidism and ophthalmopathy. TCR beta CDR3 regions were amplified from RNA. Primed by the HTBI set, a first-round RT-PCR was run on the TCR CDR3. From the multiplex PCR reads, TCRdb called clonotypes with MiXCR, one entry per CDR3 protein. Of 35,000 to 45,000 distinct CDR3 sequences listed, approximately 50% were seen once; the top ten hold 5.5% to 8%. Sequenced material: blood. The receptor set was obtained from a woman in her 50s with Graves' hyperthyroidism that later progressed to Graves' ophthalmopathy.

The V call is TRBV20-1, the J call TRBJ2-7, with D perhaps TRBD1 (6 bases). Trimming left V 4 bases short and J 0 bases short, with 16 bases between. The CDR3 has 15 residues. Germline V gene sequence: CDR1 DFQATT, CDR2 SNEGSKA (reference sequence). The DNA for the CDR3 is TGCAGTGCTAACCACCCTAGGGGGAGCTCCTACGAGCAGTACTTC. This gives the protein CSANHPRGSSYEQYF.

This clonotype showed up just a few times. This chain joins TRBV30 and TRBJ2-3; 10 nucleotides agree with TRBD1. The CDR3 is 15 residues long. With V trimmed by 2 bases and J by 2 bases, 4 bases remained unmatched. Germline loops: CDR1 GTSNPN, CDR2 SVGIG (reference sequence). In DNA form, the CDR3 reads TGTGCCTGGAGTTGGACAGGGGGTTTCACAGATACGCAGTATTTT. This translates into CAWSWTGGFTDTQYF.

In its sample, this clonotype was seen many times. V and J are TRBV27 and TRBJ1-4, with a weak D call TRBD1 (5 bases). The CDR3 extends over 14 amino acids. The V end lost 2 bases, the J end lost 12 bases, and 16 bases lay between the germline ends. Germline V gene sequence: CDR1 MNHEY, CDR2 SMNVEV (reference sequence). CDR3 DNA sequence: TGTGCCAGCAGTTTAAATTGGGATCGGGGGGAACTGTTTTTT. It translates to CASSLNWDRGELFF.

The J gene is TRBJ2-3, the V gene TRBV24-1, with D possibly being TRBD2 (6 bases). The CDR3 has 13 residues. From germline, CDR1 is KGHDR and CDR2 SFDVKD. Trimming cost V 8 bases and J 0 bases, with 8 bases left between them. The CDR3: CATKAGSTDTQYF. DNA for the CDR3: TGTGCCACCAAGGCGGGGAGCACAGATACGCAGTATTTT.

CDR3 nucleotides: TGTGCCAGCAGCCCAGGAGGGACTAGCGGGATGAACACTGAAGCTTTCTTT. It yields the protein CASSPGGTSGMNTEAFF. The gene calls are TRBV5-4 and TRBJ1-1, with a possible D match to TRBD1 (5 bases). V gave up 4 bases and J gave up 0 bases, with 19 bases separating them. CDR3 length: 17 residues. Per the germline V gene, CDR1 is SGHNT and CDR2 is YYREEE (reference sequence).

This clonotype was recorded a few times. The CDR3: CASSSGPAGSEQYF. The CDR3 DNA is TGTGCCAGCAGCTCAGGGCCGGCCGGGAGCGAGCAGTACTTC. This chain links TRBV7-2 with TRBJ2-7; D is perhaps TRBD2 (6 bases). The CDR3 runs to 14 residues. V lost 4 bases and J 6 bases, leaving 16 bases between the germline ends. CDR1 and CDR2 (germline): SGHTA, FQGNSA.

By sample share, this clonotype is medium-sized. The chain's CDR3 is CSVEDGQQGVGYTF. The CDR3 nucleotides are TGCAGCGTTGAAGACGGGCAGCAGGGTGTTGGCTACACCTTC. This chain connects TRBV29-1 to TRBJ1-2; a possible D gene is TRBD1 (5 bases). Trimming took 0 bases from V and 7 from J, leaving 15 bases between them. The germline gives CDR1 SQVTM, CDR2 ANQGSEA. The CDR3 totals 14 residues.

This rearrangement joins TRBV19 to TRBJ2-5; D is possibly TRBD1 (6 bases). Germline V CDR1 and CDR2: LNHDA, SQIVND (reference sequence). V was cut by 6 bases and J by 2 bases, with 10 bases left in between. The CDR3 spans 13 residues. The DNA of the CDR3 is TGTGCCAGTAGCAGGGGACAACAAGAGACCCAGTACTTC. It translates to CASSRGQQETQYF.

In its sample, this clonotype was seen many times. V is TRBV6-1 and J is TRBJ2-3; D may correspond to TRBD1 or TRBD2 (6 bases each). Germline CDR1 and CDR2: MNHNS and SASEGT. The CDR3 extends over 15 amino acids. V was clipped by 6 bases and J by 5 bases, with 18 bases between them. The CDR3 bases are TGTGCCAGCAGCAAAGGGGGGTTTTTCGGAGATACGCAGTATTTT. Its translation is CASSKGGFFGDTQYF.